This passage covers 10 T cell receptor beta chains from one sample sequenced in a study of OX40 agonist ivuxolimab in advanced cancers. Profiling relied on immunoSEQ multiplex PCR, and the TCRdb table lists in-frame clones only, not all of them. The table has around 53,000 clones, around 85% seen once. Here the sequenced sample was CD4+ or CD8+ T cells sorted from blood, taken in a trial of the OX40 agonist ivuxolimab. Every receptor here comes from an adult with an advanced solid tumor such as melanoma, head and neck, liver or kidney cancer.

The chain is built from TRBV18 and TRBJ1-6; possible D gene TRBD1, 5 bases. Between the trimmed V and J ends, which lost 2 bases and 8 bases, there was a span of 13 bases. This CDR3 has 15 amino acids. The germline V gene has CDR1 KGHSH and CDR2 LQKENI. CDR3 sequence (DNA): TGTGCCAGCTCACCATCCCCAGGGATAGATTCACCCCTCCACTTT. It specifies CASSPSPGIDSPLHF.

This chain joins TRBV5-1 and TRBJ1-4; no definite D call. The CDR3 has 16 amino acids. Germline V gene lookup returns CDR1 SGHRS and CDR2 YFSETQ. Between the trimmed V and J ends, which lost 4 bases and 0 bases, there was a span of 13 bases. The CDR3 DNA sequence: TGCGCCAGCAGCGTTGGTAGCACAGCAACTAATGAAAAACTGTTTTTT. Its translation is CASSVGSTATNEKLFF.

Only one count was recorded for this clone. The rearrangement joins TRBV9 to TRBJ2-7; 10 bases agree with TRBD2. V shed 1 base and J 7 bases; nucleotides not matched to a gene: 5. CDR3 length: 14 residues. Germline-derived CDR1 and CDR2 are SGDLS and YYNGEE. Written as DNA, the CDR3 is TGTGCCAGCAGCGTAACTAGCGGGGAGGGGGAGCAGTACTTC. Translation gives CASSVTSGEGEQYF.

The chain has TRBV11-3 and TRBJ2-4, with 8 bases aligning to TRBD2. The CDR3 length is 14 residues. Germline assignment: CDR1 SGHNT and CDR2 YENEEA. Losses at the gene ends were 5 bases for V and 8 bases for J; bases not matched to a gene: 8. The CDR3 nucleotides are TGTGCCAGCAGCGCTCGACTAGCGACAGACATTCAGTACTTC. Protein: CASSARLATDIQYF.

The rearrangement uses TRBV19 and TRBJ1-5; D perhaps matches TRBD1 (5 bases). The CDR3 totals 15 residues. The V end was cut by 2 bases, the J end by 1 base, with 9 bases between. Germline lookup yields CDR1 LNHDA and CDR2 SQIVND (reference sequence). This chain's CDR3 is CASSISHRSNQPQHF. DNA of the CDR3: TGTGCCAGTAGTATAAGTCACAGGAGCAATCAGCCCCAGCATTTT.

The J gene is TRBJ2-7, the V gene TRBV4-3, with D possibly matching TRBD2 (6 bases). This CDR3 has 16 residues. Trimming removed 0 bases at V and 4 bases at J, with 16 bases between. In germline, CDR1 is LGHNA, CDR2 YSLEER. DNA of the CDR3: TGCGCCAGCAGCCAAGATCTCGGGGGACTTGTTTACGAGCAGTACTTC. Translation gives CASSQDLGGLVYEQYF.

To note about this clone: One end of the junction fails to match germline, which may point to a read error. V and J are TRBV7-8 and TRBJ1-1; D is perhaps TRBD1 (5 bases). This CDR3 has 15 amino acids. Germline lookup yields CDR1 SGHVS and CDR2 FQNEAQ. The CDR3 loop reads CASSLDRGKNAEAFF. The CDR3 DNA sequence: TGTGCCAGCAGCTTAGATAGGGGTAAGAACGCTGAAGCTTTCTTT. Full variable domain (rest looked up from reference TRBV7-8 and TRBJ1-1): GAGVSQSPRYKVAKRGQDVALRCDPISGHVSLFWYQQALGQGPEFLTYFQNEAQLDKSGLPSDRFFAERPEGSVSTLKIQRTQQEDSAVYLCASSLDRGKNAEAFFGQGTRLTVV.

The chain links TRBV19 to TRBJ2-5; 13 nucleotides agree with TRBD2. This CDR3 spans 14 amino acids. J was trimmed by 6 bases and V by 9 bases; bases with no gene match: 7. The germline gives CDR1 LNHDA, CDR2 SQIVND (reference sequence). CDR3 sequence: CASTTSGGAKTQYF. CDR3 DNA sequence: TGTGCCAGCACTACTAGCGGGGGGGCCAAGACCCAGTACTTC.

V usage is TRBV11-2 and J usage is TRBJ1-2; D possibly corresponds to TRBD1 (5 bases). Germline V gives CDR1 SGHAT, CDR2 FQNNGV. CDR3 length equals 15 residues. Trimming left V 0 bases short and J 8 bases short, with 16 bases between. DNA of the CDR3: TGTGCCAGCAGCTTAGACTGGGACGGCTGGGCGGGCTACACCTTC. Translated, it gives CASSLDWDGWAGYTF.

This sequence joins TRBV14 and TRBJ2-3; 7 nucleotides agree with TRBD2. This CDR3 region has 18 residues. J was trimmed by 1 base and V by 1 base; bases with no gene match: 11. Per germline, CDR1 SGHDN and CDR2 FVKESK. As DNA, the CDR3 is TGTGCCAGCAGCCAAGTGCGGGAGTGGGTTCAGGGCACAGATACGCAGTATTTT. Translation gives CASSQVREWVQGTDTQYF.